The sequence of this T cell receptor beta chain was determined in a study of blood T cell repertoires in COVID-19. V was pared by 1 base and J by 2 bases, with 14 bases between. Germline V lookup: CDR1 SGHNT, CDR2 YYREEE (reference sequence). This CDR3 contains 16 residues. As originally analysed: Reference gene primer amplification yielded estimated nucleated cell counts. Measured with immunoSEQ multiplex PCR; TCRdb has only the in-frame clones, and not every one. V and J calls and clone size are copied from that table; D and trimming were computed from the DNA. Of about 200,000 clones listed, about 88% are singletons.

The sequence was obtained from a man younger than 35 with active or convalescent COVID-19. Sequenced: peripheral blood. This chain connects TRBV5-4 to TRBJ2-3; a weak D match, TRBD2 (7 bases). CDR3 in amino acids: CASSLRRGANTDTQYF. The CDR3 DNA follows: TGTGCCAGCAGCTTGAGACGGGGGGCTAACACAGATACGCAGTATTTT. Filled out from reference TRBV5-4 and TRBJ2-3, the complete variable domain reads ETGVTQSPTHLIKTRGQQVTLRCSSQSGHNTVSWYQQALGQGPQFIFQYYREEENGRGNFPPRFSGLQFPNYSSELNVNALELDDSALYLCASSLRRGANTDTQYFGPGTRLTVL.